The entry below describes one TCR beta chain. With V trimmed by 5 bases and J by 7 bases, 2 bases remained unmatched. The CDR3 runs to 12 residues. Germline V gene data show CDR1 as MRHNA and CDR2 as SNTAGT. This specimen comes from a study of T-cell reconstitution after alpha-beta-depleted transplantation in children. Molecular barcoding with unique molecular identifiers was used for the TCRbeta library. TCRdb re-called the PCR reads through MiXCR, storing one row per CDR3 protein. The sample consists of some 72,000 distinct CDR3 sequences, 7.3% of them appearing once. The rearrangement uses TRBV6-4 and TRBJ2-1; 7 bases align to TRBD1. This clonotype originated in a human donor who donated a stem cell graft to a child with acute lymphoblastic leukemia. The sample in question was PBMCs from the stem cell graft donor, obtained from the stem cell graft. The CDR3 is CASSTGENEQFF. CDR3 nucleotides: TGTGCCAGCAGTACAGGGGAAAATGAGCAGTTCTTC.